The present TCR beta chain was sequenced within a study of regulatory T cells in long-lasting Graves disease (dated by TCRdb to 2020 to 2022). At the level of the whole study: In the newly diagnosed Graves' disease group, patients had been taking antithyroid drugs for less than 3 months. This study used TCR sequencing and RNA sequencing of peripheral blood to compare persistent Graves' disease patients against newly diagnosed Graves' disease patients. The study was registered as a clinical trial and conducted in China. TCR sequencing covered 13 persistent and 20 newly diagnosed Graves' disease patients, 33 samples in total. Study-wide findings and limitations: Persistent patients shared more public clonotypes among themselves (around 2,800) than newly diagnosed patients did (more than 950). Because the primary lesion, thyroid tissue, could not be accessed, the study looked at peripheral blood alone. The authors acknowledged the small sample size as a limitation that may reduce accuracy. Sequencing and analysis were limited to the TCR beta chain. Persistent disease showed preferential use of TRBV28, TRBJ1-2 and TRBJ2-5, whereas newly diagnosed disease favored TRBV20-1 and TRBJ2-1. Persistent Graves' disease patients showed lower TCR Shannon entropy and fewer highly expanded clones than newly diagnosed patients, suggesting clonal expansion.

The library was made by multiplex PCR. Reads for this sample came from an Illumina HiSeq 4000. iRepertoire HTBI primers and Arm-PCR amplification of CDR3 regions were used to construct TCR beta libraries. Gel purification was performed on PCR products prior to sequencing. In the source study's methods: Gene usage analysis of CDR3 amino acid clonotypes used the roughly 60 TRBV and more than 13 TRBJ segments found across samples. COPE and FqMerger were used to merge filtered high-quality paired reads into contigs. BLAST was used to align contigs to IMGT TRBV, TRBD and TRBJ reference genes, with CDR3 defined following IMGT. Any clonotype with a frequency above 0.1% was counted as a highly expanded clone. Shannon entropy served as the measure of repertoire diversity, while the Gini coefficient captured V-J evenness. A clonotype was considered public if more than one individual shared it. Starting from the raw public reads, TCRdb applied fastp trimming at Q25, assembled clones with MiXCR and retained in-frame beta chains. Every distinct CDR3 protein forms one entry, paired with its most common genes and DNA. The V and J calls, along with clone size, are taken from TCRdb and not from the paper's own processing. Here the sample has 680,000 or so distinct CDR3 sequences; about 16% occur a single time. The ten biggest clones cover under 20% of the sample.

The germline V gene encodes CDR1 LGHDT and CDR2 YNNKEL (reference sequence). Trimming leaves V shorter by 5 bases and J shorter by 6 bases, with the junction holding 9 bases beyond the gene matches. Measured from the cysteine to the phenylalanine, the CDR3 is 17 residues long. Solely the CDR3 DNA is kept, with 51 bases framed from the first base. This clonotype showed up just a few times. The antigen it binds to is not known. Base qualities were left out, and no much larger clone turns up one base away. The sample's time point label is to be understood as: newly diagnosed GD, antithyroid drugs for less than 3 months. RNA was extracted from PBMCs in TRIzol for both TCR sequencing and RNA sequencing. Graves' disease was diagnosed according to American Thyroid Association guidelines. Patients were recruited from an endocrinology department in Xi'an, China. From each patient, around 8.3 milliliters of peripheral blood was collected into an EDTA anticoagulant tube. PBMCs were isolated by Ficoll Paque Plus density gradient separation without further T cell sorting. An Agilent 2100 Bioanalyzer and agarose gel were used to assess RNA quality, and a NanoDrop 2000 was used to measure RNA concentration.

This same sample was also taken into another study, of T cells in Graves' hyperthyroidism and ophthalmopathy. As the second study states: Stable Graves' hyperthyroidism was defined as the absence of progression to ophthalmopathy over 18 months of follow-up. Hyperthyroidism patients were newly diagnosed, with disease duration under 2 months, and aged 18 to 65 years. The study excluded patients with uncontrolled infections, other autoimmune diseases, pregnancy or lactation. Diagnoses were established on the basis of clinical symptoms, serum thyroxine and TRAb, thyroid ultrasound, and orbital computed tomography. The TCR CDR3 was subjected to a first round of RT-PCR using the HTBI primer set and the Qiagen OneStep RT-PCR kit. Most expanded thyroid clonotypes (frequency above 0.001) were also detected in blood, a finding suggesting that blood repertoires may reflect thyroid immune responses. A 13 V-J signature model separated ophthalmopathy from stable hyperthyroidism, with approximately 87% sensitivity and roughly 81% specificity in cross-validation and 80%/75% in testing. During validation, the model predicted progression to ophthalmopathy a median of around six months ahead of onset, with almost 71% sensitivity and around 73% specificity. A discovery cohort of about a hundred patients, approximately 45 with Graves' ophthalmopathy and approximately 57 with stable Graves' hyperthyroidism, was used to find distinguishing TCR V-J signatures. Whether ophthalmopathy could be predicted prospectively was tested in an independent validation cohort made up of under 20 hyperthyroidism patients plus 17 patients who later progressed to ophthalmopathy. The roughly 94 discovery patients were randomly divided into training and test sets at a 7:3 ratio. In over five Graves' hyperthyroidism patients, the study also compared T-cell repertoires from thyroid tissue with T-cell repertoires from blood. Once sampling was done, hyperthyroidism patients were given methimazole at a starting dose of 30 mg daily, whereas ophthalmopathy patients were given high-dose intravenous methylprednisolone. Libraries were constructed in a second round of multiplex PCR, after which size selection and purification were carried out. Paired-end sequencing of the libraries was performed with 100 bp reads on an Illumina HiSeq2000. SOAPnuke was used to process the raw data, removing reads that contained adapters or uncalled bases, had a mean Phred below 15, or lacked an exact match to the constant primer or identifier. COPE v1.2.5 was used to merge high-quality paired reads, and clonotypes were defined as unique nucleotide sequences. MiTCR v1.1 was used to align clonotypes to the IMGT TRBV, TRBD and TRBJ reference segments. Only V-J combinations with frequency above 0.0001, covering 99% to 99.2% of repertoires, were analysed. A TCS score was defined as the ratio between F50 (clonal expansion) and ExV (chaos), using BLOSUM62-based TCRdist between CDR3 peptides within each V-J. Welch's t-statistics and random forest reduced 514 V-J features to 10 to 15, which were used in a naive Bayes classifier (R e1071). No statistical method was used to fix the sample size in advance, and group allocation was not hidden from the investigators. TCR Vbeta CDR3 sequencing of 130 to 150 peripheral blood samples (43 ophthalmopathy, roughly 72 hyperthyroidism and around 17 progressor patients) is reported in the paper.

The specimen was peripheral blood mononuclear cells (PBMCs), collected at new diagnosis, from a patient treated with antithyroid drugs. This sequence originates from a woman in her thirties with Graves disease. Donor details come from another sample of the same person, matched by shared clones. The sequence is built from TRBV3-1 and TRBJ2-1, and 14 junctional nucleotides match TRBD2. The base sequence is TGTGCCAGCAGCAGGGGACTAGCGGGAGAAGTGCCCAATGAGCAGTTCTTC. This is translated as CASSRGLAGEVPNEQFF.